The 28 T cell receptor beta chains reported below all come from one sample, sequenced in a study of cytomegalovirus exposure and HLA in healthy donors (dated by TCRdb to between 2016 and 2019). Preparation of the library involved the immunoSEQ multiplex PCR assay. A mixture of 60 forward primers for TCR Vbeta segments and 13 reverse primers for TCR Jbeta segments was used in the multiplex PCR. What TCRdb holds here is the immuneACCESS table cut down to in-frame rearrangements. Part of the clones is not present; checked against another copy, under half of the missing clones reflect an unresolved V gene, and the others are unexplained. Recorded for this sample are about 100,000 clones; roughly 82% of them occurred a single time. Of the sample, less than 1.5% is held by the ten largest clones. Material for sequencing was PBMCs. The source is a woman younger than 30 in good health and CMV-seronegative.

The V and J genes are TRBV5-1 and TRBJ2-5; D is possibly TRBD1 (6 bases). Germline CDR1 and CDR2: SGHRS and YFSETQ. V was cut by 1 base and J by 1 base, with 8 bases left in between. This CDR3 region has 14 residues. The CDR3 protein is CASSLQGSQETQYF. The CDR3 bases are TGCGCCAGCAGCTTGCAGGGGTCCCAAGAGACCCAGTACTTC.

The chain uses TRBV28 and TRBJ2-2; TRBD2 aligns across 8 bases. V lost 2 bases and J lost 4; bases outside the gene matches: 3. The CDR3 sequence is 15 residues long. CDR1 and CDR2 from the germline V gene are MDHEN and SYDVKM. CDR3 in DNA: TGTGCCAGCAGTTTAAGTCTAGCGGGCACCGGGGAGCTGTTTTTT. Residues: CASSLSLAGTGELFF.

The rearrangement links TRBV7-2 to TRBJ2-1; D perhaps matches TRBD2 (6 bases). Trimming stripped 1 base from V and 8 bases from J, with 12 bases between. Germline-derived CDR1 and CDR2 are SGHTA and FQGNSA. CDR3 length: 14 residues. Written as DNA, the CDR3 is TGTGCCAGCAGCTTAGTTGTGACTAGTCATGAGCAGTTCTTC. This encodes CASSLVVTSHEQFF.

CDR3 coding DNA: TGTGCCACTGTGGACAGGGGCGATGGCAAAAACATTCAGTACTTC. Translated, it gives CATVDRGDGKNIQYF. V is TRBV28 and J is TRBJ2-4, with 9 bases aligning to TRBD1. The CDR3 is 15 residues long. Germline CDR1 and CDR2: MDHEN and SYDVKM. V shed 10 bases, J shed 3 bases, and the junction held 10 bases outside the gene matches.

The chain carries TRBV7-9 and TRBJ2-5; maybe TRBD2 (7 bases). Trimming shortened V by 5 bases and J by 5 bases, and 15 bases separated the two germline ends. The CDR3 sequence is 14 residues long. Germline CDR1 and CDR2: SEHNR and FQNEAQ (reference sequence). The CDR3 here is CASSRGGLGETQYF. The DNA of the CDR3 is TGTGCCAGCAGCCGCGGGGGCTTGGGGGAGACCCAGTACTTC.

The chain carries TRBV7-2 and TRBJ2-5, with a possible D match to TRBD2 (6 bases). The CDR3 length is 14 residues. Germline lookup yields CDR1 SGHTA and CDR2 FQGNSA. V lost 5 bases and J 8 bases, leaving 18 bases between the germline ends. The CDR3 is CASSPKLPGTTQYF. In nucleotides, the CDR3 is TGTGCCAGCAGCCCAAAACTACCCGGGACTACCCAGTACTTC.

CDR3 sequence: CATSRDAGANYGYTF. The CDR3 region has the DNA TGTGCCACCAGCAGAGATGCGGGGGCGAACTATGGCTACACCTTC. The V gene is TRBV15, the J gene TRBJ1-2, with D possibly TRBD1 on 6 matching bases. CDR1 LNHNV and CDR2 YYDKDF come from the germline V gene (reference sequence). The CDR3 has 15 residues. Trimming left V 0 bases short and J 2 bases short, with 10 bases between.

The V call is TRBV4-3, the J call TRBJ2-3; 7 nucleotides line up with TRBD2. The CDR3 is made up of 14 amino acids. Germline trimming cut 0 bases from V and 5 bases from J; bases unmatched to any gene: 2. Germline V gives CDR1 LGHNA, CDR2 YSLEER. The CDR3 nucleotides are TGCGCCAGCAGCCAAGACGGGGGGATAGATACGCAGTATTTT. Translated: CASSQDGGIDTQYF.

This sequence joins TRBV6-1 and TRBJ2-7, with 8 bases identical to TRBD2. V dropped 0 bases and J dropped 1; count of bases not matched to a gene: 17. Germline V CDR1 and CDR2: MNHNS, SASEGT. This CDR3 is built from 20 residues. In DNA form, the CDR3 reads TGTGCCAGCAGTGAAGCCCGACCGAAAGCGGGAGTCGCAAGATCCTACGAGCAGTACTTC. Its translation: CASSEARPKAGVARSYEQYF.

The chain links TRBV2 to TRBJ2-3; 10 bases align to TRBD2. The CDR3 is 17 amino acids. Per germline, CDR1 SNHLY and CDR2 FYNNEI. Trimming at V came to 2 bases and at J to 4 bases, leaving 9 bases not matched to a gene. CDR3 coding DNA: TGTGCCAGCAGTGAAATCGGTAGCGGGGGGAACTCAGATACGCAGTATTTT. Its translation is CASSEIGSGGNSDTQYF.

The CDR3 region is CASSTATSGGETQYF. The CDR3 bases are TGTGCCAGCAGCACCGCGACTAGCGGGGGAGAGACCCAGTACTTC. The J gene is TRBJ2-5, the V gene TRBV2; 12 bases line up with TRBD2. This CDR3 has 15 residues. The germline CDR1 and CDR2 sequences are SNHLY and FYNNEI. With 6 bases clipped from V and 4 bases from J, the junction kept 6 bases outside the gene matches. Using reference TRBV2 and TRBJ2-5 for the parts outside the CDR3, the full variable domain is EPEVTQTPSHQVTQMGQEVILRCVPISNHLYFYWYRQILGQKVEFLVSFYNNEISEKSEIFDDQFSVERPDGSNFTLKIRSTKLEDSAMYFCASSTATSGGETQYFGPGTRLLVL.

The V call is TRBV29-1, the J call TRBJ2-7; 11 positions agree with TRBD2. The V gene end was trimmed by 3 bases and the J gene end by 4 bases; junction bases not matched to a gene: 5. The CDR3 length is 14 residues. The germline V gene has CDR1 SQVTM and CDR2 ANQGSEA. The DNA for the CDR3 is TGCAGCGTTGAGTTTTCTAGCGGGAGGTACGAGCAGTACTTC. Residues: CSVEFSSGRYEQYF.

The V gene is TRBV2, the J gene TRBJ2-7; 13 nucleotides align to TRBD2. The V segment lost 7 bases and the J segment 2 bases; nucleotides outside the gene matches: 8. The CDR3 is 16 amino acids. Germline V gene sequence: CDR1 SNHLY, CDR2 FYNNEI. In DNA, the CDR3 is TGTGCCAGCACCACCGGACTAGCGGGAGCCCCCTACGAGCAGTACTTC. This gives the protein CASTTGLAGAPYEQYF.

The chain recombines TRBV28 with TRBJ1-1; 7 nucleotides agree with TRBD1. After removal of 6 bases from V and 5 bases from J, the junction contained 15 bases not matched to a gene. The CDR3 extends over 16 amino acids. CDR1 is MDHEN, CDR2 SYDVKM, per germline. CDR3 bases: TGTGCCAGCAGAAACGACAGGGTGGGGTTAGGGACTGAAGCTTTCTTT. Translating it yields CASRNDRVGLGTEAFF.

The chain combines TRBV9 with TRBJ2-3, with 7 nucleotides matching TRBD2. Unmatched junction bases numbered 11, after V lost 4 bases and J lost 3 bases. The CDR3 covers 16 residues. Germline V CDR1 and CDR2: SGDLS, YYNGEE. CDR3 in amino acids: CASSTWKAGNTDTQYF. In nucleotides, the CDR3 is TGTGCCAGCAGCACCTGGAAAGCGGGAAATACAGATACGCAGTATTTT.

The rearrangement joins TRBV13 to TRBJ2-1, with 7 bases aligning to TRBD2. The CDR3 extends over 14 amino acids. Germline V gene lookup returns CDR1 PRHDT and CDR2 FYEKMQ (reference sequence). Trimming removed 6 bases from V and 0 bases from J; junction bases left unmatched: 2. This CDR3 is CASSGGSSYNEQFF. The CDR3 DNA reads TGTGCCAGCAGTGGCGGGAGCTCCTACAATGAGCAGTTCTTC.

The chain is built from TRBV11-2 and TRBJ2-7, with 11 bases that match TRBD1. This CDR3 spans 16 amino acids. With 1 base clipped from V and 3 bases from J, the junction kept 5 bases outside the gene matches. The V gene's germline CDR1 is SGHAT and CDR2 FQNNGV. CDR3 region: CASSLAAGTGGYEQYF. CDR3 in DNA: TGTGCCAGCAGCTTAGCCGCCGGGACAGGGGGCTACGAGCAGTACTTC.

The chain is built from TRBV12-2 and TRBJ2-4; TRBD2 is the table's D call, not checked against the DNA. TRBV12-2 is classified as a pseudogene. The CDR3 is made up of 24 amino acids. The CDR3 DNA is TGTGCAAGTCGCTTACGATATGGAGAAAGGTGGGGGGGGGCCATTCTTATAGCCAAAAACATTCAGTACTTC. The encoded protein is CASRLRYGERWGGAILIAKNIQYF.

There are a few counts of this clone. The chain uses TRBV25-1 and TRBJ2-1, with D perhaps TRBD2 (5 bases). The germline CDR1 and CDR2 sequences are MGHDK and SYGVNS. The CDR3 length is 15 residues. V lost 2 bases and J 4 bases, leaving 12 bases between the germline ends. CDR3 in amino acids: CASSEEGYSYNEQFF. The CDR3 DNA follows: TGTGCCAGCAGTGAAGAGGGCTACTCTTACAATGAGCAGTTCTTC.

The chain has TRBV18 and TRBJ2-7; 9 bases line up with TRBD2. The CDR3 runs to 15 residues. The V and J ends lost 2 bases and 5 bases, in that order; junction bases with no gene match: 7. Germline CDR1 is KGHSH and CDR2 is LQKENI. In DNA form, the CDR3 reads TGTGCCAGCTCACCAAATAGCGGGAGTCAGGACGAGCAGTACTTC. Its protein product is CASSPNSGSQDEQYF.

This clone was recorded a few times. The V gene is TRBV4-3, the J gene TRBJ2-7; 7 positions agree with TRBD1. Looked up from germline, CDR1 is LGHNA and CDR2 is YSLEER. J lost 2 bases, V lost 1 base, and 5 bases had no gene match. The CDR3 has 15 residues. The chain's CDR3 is CASSQGFQGAYEQYF. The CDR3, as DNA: TGCGCCAGCAGCCAAGGGTTTCAGGGGGCCTACGAGCAGTACTTC.

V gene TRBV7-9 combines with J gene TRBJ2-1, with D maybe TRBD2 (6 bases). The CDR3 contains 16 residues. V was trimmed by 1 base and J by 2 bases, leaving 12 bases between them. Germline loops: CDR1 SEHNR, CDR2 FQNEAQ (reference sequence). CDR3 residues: CASSLGAGRAYNEQFF. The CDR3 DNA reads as TGTGCCAGCAGCTTAGGGGCGGGACGGGCCTACAATGAGCAGTTCTTC. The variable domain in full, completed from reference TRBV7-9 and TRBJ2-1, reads DTGVSQNPRHKITKRGQNVTFRCDPISEHNRLYWYRQTLGQGPEFLTYFQNEAQLEKSRLLSDRFSAERPKGSFSTLEIQRTEQGDSAMYLCASSLGAGRAYNEQFFGPGTRLTVL.

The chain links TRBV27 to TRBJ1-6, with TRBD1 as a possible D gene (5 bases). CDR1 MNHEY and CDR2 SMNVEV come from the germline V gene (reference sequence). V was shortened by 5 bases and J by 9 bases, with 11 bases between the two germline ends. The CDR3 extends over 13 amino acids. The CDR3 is CASSPGVGSPLHF. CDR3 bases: TGTGCCAGCAGTCCGGGGGTGGGTTCACCCCTCCACTTT.

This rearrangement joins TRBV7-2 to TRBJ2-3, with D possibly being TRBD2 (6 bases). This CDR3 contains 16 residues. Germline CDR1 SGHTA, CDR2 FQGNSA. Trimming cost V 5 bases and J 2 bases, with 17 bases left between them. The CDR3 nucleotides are TGTGCCAGCAGCCCCGGGGGTTGGGGGGACACAGATACGCAGTATTTT. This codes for CASSPGGWGDTDTQYF.

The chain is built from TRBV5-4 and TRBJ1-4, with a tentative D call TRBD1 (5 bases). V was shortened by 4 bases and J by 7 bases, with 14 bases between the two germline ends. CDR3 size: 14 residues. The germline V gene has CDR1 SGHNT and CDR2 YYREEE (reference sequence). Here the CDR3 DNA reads TGTGCCAGCAGCCGGGAGGGCGGGGGTGAAAAACTGTTTTTT. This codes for CASSREGGGEKLFF. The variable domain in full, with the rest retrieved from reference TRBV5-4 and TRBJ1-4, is ETGVTQSPTHLIKTRGQQVTLRCSSQSGHNTVSWYQQALGQGPQFIFQYYREEENGRGNFPPRFSGLQFPNYSSELNVNALELDDSALYLCASSREGGGEKLFFGSGTQLSVL.

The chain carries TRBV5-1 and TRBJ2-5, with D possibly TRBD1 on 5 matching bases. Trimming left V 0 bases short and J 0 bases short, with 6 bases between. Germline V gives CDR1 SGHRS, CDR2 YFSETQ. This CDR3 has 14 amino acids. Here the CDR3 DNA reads TGCGCCAGCAGCTTGGCGGACAACCAAGAGACCCAGTACTTC. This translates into CASSLADNQETQYF.

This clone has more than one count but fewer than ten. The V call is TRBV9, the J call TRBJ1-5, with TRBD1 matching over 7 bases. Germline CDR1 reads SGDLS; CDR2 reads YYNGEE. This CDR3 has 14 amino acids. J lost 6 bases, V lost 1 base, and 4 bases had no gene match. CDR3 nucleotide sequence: TGTGCCAGCAGCGTATCCCGGACAGGTCAGCCCCAGCATTTT. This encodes CASSVSRTGQPQHF.

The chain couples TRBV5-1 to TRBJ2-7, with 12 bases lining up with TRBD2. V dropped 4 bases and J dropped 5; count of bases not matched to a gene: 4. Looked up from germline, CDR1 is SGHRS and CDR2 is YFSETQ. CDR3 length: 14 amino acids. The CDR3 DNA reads TGCGCCAGCAGCCTTCTAGCGGGGGGGGACGAGCAGTACTTC. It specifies CASSLLAGGDEQYF.